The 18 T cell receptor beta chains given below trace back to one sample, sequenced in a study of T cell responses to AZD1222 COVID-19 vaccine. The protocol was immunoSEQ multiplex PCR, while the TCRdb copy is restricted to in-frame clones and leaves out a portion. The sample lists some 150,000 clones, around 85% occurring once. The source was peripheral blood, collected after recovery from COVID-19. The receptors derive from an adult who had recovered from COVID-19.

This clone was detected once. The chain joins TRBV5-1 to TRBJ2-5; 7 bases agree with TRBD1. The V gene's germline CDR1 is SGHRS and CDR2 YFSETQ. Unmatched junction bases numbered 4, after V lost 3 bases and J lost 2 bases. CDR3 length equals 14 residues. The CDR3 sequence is CASSSEDRQETQYF. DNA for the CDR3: TGCGCCAGCAGCTCGGAGGACAGGCAAGAGACCCAGTACTTC. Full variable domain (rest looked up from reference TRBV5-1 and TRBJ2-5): KAGVTQTPRYLIKTRGQQVTLSCSPISGHRSVSWYQQTPGQGLQFLFEYFSETQRNKGNFPGRFSGRQFSNSRSEMNVSTLELGDSALYLCASSSEDRQETQYFGPGTRLLVL.

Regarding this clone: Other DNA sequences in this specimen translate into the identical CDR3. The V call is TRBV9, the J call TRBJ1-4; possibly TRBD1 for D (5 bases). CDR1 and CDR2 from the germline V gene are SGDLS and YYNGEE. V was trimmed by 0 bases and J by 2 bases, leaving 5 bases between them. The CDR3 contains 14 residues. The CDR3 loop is CASSVGGTNEKLFF. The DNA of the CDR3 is TGTGCCAGCAGCGTAGGGGGGACTAATGAAAAACTGTTTTTT.

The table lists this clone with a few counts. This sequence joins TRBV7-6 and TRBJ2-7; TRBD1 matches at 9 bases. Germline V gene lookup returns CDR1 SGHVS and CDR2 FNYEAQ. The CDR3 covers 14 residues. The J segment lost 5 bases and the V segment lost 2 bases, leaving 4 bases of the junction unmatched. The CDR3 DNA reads TGTGCCAGCAGCTTAACAGGGGGCATCGACGAGCAGTACTTC. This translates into CASSLTGGIDEQYF.

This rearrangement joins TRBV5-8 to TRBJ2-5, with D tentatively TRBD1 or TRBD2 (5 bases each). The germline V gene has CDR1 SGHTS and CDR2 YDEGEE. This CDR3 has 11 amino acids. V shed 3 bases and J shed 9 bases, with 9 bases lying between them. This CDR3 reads CASSYGAAQYF. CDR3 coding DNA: TGTGCCAGCAGCTACGGGGCGGCCCAGTACTTC.

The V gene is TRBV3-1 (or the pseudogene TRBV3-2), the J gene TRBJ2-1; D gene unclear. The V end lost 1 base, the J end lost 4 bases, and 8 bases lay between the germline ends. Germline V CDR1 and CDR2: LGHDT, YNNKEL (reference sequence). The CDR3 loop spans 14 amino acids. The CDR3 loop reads CASSQASSYNEQFF. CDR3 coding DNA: TGTGCCAGCAGCCAAGCTTCTAGTTACAATGAGCAGTTCTTC.

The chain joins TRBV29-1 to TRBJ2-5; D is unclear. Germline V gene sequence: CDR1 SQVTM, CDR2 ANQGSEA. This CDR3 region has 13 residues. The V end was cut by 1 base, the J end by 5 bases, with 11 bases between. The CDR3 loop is CSVEGAQRETQYF. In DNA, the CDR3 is TGCAGCGTTGAAGGAGCACAGAGGGAGACCCAGTACTTC.

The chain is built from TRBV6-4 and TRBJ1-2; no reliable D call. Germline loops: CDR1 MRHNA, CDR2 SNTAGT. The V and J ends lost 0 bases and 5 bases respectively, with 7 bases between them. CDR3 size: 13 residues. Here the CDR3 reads CASSDSAGYGYTF. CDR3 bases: TGTGCCAGCAGTGACTCGGCGGGGTATGGCTACACCTTC.

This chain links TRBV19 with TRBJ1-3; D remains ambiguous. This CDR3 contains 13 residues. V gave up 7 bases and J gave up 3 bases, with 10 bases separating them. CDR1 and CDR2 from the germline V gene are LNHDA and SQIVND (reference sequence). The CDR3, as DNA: TGTGCCAGTACTTTGGAGGTTGGAAACACCATATATTTT. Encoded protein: CASTLEVGNTIYF.

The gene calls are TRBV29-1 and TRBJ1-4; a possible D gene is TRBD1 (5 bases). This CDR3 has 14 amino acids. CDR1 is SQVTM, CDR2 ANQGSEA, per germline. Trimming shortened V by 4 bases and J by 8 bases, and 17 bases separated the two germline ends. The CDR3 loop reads CSVVGDAAREKLFF. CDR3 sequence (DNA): TGCAGCGTTGTGGGGGACGCCGCCAGGGAAAAACTGTTTTTT. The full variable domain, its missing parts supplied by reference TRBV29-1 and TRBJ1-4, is SAVISQKPSRDICQRGTSLTIQCQVDSQVTMMFWYRQQPGQSLTLIATANQGSEATYESGFVIDKFPISRPNLTFSTLTVSNMSPEDSSIYLCSVVGDAAREKLFFGSGTQLSVL.

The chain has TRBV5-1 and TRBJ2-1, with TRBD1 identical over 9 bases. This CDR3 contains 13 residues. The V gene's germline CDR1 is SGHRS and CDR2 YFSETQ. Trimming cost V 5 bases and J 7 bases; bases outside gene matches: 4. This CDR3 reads CASRPDRGNEQFF. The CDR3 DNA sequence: TGCGCCAGCAGGCCTGACAGGGGGAATGAGCAGTTCTTC.

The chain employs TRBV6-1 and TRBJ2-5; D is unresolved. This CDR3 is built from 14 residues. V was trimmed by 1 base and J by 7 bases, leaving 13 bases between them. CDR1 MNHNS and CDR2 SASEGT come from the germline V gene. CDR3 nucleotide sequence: TGTGCCAGCAGTGAAGAGGACGTTAGAGGGACCCAGTACTTC. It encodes CASSEEDVRGTQYF.

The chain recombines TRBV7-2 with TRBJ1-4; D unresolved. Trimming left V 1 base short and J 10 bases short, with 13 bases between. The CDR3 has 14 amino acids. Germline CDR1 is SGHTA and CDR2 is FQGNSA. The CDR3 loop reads CASSLDALLPKLFF. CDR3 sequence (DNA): TGTGCCAGCAGCTTAGACGCCCTCTTACCAAAACTGTTTTTT.

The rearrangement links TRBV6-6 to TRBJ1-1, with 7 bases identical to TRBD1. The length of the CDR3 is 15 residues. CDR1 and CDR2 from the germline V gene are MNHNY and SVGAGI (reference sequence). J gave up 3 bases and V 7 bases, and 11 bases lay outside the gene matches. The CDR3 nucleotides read TGTGCCAGCACTGCGACAGGGATTCGAGACACTGAAGCTTTCTTT. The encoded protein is CASTATGIRDTEAFF.

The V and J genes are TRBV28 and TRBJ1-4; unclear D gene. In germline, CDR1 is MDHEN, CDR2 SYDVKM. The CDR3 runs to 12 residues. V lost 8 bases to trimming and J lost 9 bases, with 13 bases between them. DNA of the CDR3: TGTGCCAGCCGGTCGGAGAATAAAAAACTGTTTTTT. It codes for CASRSENKKLFF.

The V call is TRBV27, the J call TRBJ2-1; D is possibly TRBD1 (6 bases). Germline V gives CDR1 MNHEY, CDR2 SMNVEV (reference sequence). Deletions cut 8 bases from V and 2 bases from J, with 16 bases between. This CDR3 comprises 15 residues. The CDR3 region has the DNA TGTGCCAGCTCCGAAGGGGGAAGGCCCTACAATGAGCAGTTCTTC. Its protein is CASSEGGRPYNEQFF.

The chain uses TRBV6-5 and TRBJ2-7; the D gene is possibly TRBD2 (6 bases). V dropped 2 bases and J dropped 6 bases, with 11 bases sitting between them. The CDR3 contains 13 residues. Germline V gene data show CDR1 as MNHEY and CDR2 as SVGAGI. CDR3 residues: CASSYGVAVEQYF. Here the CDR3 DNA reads TGTGCCAGCAGTTACGGGGTAGCGGTCGAGCAGTACTTC.

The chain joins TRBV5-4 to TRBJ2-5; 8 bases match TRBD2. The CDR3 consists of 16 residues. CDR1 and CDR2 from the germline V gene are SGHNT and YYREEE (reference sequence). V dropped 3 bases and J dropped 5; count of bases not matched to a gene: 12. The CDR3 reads CASSSARGGLGETQYF. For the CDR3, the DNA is TGTGCCAGCAGCTCGGCCCGGGGGGGCCTGGGGGAGACCCAGTACTTC.

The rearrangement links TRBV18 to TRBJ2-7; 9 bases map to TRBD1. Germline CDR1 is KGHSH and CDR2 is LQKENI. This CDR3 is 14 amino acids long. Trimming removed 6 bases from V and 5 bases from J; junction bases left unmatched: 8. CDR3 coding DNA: TGTGCCAGCTCTCAGACAGGGGGTCCCCACGAGCAGTACTTC. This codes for CASSQTGGPHEQYF.